The 12 T cell receptor beta chains reported below all come from one sample, sequenced in a study of blood T cell repertoires in COVID-19 (dated by TCRdb to about 2020). Libraries came from the immunoSEQ multiplex PCR assay. TCRdb mirrors the immuneACCESS table, restricted to in-frame sequences. Some clones are absent from its copies; in checked studies, under half trace to an unresolved V gene, and the reason for the others is unknown. This sample has some 190,000 clones in its table, and 80% of those were observed once. The ten largest clonotypes hold approximately 15% of the sample. The sequencing sample was made of PBMCs or T cells enriched from blood (not recorded which). The receptors shown here come from a man in his 60s who had been exposed to COVID-19.

The genes are TRBV28 and TRBJ1-6; TRBD1 is a possible D gene (6 bases). Trimming removed 6 bases from V and 7 bases from J, with 16 bases in between. The CDR3 length is 15 residues. Germline lookup yields CDR1 MDHEN and CDR2 SYDVKM. This CDR3 reads CASRSQQGWNSPLHF. CDR3 DNA sequence: TGTGCCAGCAGGAGTCAACAGGGATGGAATTCACCCCTCCACTTT.

This chain links TRBV5-5 with TRBJ2-7; tentatively, D is TRBD2 (5 bases). Germline CDR1 SGHKS, CDR2 YYEKEE (reference sequence). The ends were cut back, 2 bases at V and 4 bases at J, with 7 bases in the middle. The CDR3 sequence is 12 residues long. CDR3 loop: CASSFTGYEQYF. The CDR3 DNA follows: TGTGCCAGCAGCTTTACGGGGTACGAGCAGTACTTC.

This clone has only one observation. V usage is TRBV28 and J usage is TRBJ1-2, with D perhaps matching TRBD1 (6 bases). The CDR3 totals 14 residues. Trimming cost V 11 bases and J 5 bases, with 21 bases left between them. CDR1 and CDR2 (germline): MDHEN, SYDVKM. Here the CDR3 DNA reads TGTGCCGGGTCATCCCACAGGGCCGGGTATGGCTACACCTTC. Translating it yields CAGSSHRAGYGYTF.

The chain is built from TRBV29-1 and TRBJ2-2; the match to TRBD1 covers 9 bases. The CDR3 runs to 14 residues. After removal of 4 bases from V and 5 bases from J, the junction contained 5 bases not matched to a gene. Germline lookup yields CDR1 SQVTM and CDR2 ANQGSEA. This chain's CDR3 is CSVGGQGGTGELFF. In nucleotides, the CDR3 is TGCAGCGTTGGGGGACAGGGTGGGACCGGGGAGCTGTTTTTT.

The CDR3 protein is CASSVPDRGNEQFF. As DNA, the CDR3 is TGTGCCAGCAGCGTCCCTGACAGGGGGAATGAGCAGTTCTTC. The chain carries TRBV9 and TRBJ2-1, with 9 bases matching TRBD1. V was pared by 2 bases and J by 7 bases, with 4 bases of the junction left unmatched. Germline V gene sequence: CDR1 SGDLS, CDR2 YYNGEE. This CDR3 is 14 amino acids long.

This clone was seen many times. This chain joins TRBV15 and TRBJ2-1; 7 positions match TRBD1. CDR1 and CDR2 from the germline V gene are LNHNV and YYDKDF (reference sequence). The CDR3 loop spans 15 amino acids. V lost 4 bases to trimming and J lost 5 bases; unmatched junction nucleotides: 8. The CDR3 nucleotides are TGTGCCACCAGCAAAACCGGGACAGCCCACAATGAGCAGTTCTTC. As protein: CATSKTGTAHNEQFF.

This chain uses TRBV11-2 with TRBJ2-7; 8 positions match TRBD2. Unmatched junction bases numbered 12, after V lost 2 bases and J lost 0 bases. The germline CDR1 and CDR2 sequences are SGHAT and FQNNGV. There are 18 residues in the CDR3. DNA for the CDR3: TGTGCCAGCAGCTTACTGGTCCCTGGCGGGGGGAACTCCTACGAGCAGTACTTC. This gives the protein CASSLLVPGGGNSYEQYF.

This sequence joins TRBV7-8 and TRBJ2-5, with D possibly matching TRBD2 (6 bases). V lost 5 bases and J lost 2, with 15 bases in between. The CDR3 has 15 residues. Germline V gene data show CDR1 as SGHVS and CDR2 as FQNEAQ. The CDR3 loop reads CASSPGARGQETQYF. In DNA, the CDR3 is TGTGCCAGCAGCCCCGGGGCCCGGGGGCAAGAGACCCAGTACTTC.

V usage is TRBV7-3 and J usage is TRBJ1-1; D is unresolved. The CDR3 is 13 residues long. Germline loops: CDR1 SGHTA, CDR2 FQGTGA. V was clipped by 0 bases and J by 4 bases, with 6 bases between them. CDR3 sequence: CASSLTRGTEAFF. CDR3 in DNA: TGTGCCAGCAGCTTAACGCGAGGCACTGAAGCTTTCTTT.

Only one count was recorded for this clone. The V call is TRBV7-8, the J call TRBJ2-7; maybe TRBD2 (6 bases). V was trimmed by 5 bases and J by 3 bases, leaving 14 bases between them. From germline, CDR1 is SGHVS and CDR2 FQNEAQ. The CDR3 loop spans 14 amino acids. In nucleotides, the CDR3 is TGTGCCAGCAGCCAGGTAGTCGGGAGCTACGAGCAGTACTTC. Translation: CASSQVVGSYEQYF. Full variable domain (outside the CDR3, taken from reference TRBV7-8 and TRBJ2-7): GAGVSQSPRYKVAKRGQDVALRCDPISGHVSLFWYQQALGQGPEFLTYFQNEAQLDKSGLPSDRFFAERPEGSVSTLKIQRTQQEDSAVYLCASSQVVGSYEQYFGPGTRLTVT.

This clone was detected once. This chain connects TRBV7-2 to TRBJ2-1, with TRBD2 matching over 12 bases. J lost 7 bases, V lost 5 bases, and 15 bases had no gene match. The CDR3 loop spans 18 amino acids. Germline CDR1 is SGHTA and CDR2 is FQGNSA. CDR3 DNA sequence: TGTGCCAGCAGCCCGGGCGGGCTAGCGGGAGGGCCGTGGAATGAGCAGTTCTTC. As protein: CASSPGGLAGGPWNEQFF.

V and J are TRBV11-2 and TRBJ2-7, with D possibly being TRBD2 (6 bases). This CDR3 region has 15 residues. The germline V gene has CDR1 SGHAT and CDR2 FQNNGV. Trimming removed 4 bases at V and 1 base at J, with 14 bases between. The CDR3 sequence: CASSSAGPGSYEQYF. Here the CDR3 DNA reads TGTGCCAGCAGCTCAGCGGGCCCCGGATCCTACGAGCAGTACTTC. Looking up the rest from reference TRBV11-2 and TRBJ2-7 gives the full variable domain: EAGVAQSPRYKIIEKRQSVAFWCNPISGHATLYWYQQILGQGPKLLIQFQNNGVVDDSQLPKDRFSAERLKGVDSTLKIQPAKLEDSAVYLCASSSAGPGSYEQYFGPGTRLTVT.